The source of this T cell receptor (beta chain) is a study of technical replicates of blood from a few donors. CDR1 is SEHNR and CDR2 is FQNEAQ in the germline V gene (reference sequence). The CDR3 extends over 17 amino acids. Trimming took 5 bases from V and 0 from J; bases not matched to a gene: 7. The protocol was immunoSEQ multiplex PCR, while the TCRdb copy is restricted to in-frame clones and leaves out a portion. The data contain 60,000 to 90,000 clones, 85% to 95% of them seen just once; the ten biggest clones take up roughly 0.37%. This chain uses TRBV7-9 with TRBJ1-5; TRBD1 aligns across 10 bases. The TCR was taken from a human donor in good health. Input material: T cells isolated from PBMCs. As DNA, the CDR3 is TGTGCCAGCAGCCCGGGGACAGGGGATTATAGCAATCAGCCCCAGCATTTT. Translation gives CASSPGTGDYSNQPQHF.